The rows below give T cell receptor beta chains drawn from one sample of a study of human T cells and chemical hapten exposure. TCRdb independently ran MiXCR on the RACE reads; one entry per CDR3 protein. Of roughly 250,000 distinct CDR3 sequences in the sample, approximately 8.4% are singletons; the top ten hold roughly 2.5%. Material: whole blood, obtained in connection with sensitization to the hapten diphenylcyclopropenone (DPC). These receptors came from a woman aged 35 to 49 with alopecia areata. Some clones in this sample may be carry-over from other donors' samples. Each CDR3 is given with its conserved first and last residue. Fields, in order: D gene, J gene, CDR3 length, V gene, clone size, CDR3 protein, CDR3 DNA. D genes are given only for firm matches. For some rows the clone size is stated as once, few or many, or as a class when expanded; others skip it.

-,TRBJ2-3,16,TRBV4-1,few,CASSQDSGMGTDTQYF,TGCGCCAGCAGCCAAGATTCAGGAATGGGGACAGATACGCAGTATTTT
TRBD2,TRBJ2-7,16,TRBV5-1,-,CASSLSSGYLSYEQYF,TGCGCCAGCAGCTTGTCTAGCGGGTACCTCTCCTACGAGCAGTACTTC
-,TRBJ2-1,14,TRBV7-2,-,CASSLMVADNEQFF,TGTGCCAGCAGCTTAATGGTAGCGGACAATGAGCAGTTCTTC
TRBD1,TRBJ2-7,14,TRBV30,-,CAWSVGTGLSEQYF,TGTGCCTGGAGTGTAGGGACAGGATTATCCGAGCAGTACTTC
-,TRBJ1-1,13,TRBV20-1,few,CSARGQMNTEAFF,TGCAGTGCTCGCGGACAGATGAACACTGAAGCTTTCTTT
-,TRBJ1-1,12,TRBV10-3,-,CAISVQNTEAFF,TGTGCCATCAGTGTACAGAACACTGAAGCTTTCTTT
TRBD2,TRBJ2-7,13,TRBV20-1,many,CSARLAGAYEQYF,TGCAGTGCCAGACTAGCGGGAGCCTACGAGCAGTACTTC
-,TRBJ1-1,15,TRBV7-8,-,CASSLRFSAGTEAFF,TGTGCCAGCAGCCTGAGGTTCTCCGCTGGCACTGAAGCTTTCTTT
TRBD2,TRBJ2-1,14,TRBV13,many,CASSLGREYNEQFF,TGTGCCAGCAGCTTAGGGCGGGAGTATAATGAGCAGTTCTTC
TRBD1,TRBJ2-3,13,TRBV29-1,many,CSLAPGGSDTQYF,TGCAGCCTCGCGCCAGGGGGATCAGATACGCAGTATTTT
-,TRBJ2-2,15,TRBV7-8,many,CASSLWGANTGELFF,TGTGCCAGCAGCTTATGGGGCGCGAACACCGGGGAGCTGTTTTTT
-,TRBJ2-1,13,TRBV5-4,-,CASSLVPGDEQFF,TGTGCCAGCAGCTTGGTCCCGGGAGATGAGCAGTTCTTC
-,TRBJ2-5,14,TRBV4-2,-,CASSQGRLGETQYF,TGTGCCAGCAGCCAAGGACGACTAGGGGAGACCCAGTACTTC
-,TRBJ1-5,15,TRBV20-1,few,CSAPPGGTRNQPQHF,TGCAGCGCCCCCCCCGGGGGTACCCGCAATCAGCCCCAGCATTTT
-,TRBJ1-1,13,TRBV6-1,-,CASRETGNTEAFF,TGTGCCAGCAGAGAGACAGGGAACACTGAAGCTTTCTTT
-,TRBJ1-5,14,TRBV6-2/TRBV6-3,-,CASSTRHLRGPQHF,TGTGCCAGCAGTACCCGGCACCTCCGTGGGCCCCAGCATTTT
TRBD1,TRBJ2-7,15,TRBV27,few,CASSDPGTGGYEQYF,TGTGCCAGCAGTGATCCGGGGACAGGGGGCTACGAGCAGTACTTC
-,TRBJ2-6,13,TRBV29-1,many,CSVGYSGANVLTF,TGCAGCGTTGGATACTCTGGGGCCAACGTCCTGACTTTC
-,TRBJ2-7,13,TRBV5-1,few,CASSLEKADEQYF,TGCGCCAGCAGCTTGGAAAAAGCGGACGAGCAGTACTTC
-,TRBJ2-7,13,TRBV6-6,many,CASSYDWSYEQYF,TGTGCCAGCAGTTACGATTGGTCCTACGAGCAGTACTTC
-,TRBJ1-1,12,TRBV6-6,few,CAGKEAGTEAFF,TGTGCCGGGAAAGAGGCCGGAACTGAAGCTTTCTTT
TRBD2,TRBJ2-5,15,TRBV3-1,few,CASSQNSGRQETQYF,TGTGCCAGCAGCCAGAATAGCGGGAGACAAGAGACCCAGTACTTC